This record looks at one T cell receptor (beta chain) sequence and its context. Cohorts were assigned according to the clinical history that participants reported. Two negative PCRs, clearance, or symptom resolution characterized the recovered Cohort 3 donors. Germline values: CDR1 SQVTM, CDR2 ANQGSEA. There are 12 residues in the CDR3. V was cut by 5 bases and J by 5 bases, with 12 bases left in between. This sample was included in a study of blood T cell repertoires in COVID-19. For the study at large: Whether acute or convalescent, the COVID-19 samples came from the United States, Italy and Spain. Sources were T cells, B-cell-depleted T cells, or PBMCs; the material itself was cDNA or gDNA.

Assay used: immunoSEQ multiplex PCR; TCRdb lists only in-frame clones, some missing. Here the sample spans a few hundred thousand clones, approximately 90% being singletons. Material for sequencing was PBMCs or T cells enriched from blood (not recorded which). The chain employs TRBV29-1 and TRBJ1-1, with D maybe TRBD1 (5 bases). The source is a young man who had recovered from COVID-19. The CDR3 nucleotides are TGCAGCGTTTCGGGGGAGGGGACTGAAGCTTTCTTT. It specifies CSVSGEGTEAFF. Complete variable domain (other parts from reference TRBV29-1 and TRBJ1-1): SAVISQKPSRDICQRGTSLTIQCQVDSQVTMMFWYRQQPGQSLTLIATANQGSEATYESGFVIDKFPISRPNLTFSTLTVSNMSPEDSSIYLCSVSGEGTEAFFGQGTRLTVV.